Here is one T cell receptor beta chain with its context. Antigen: not known. This entry belongs to a study of Graves' ophthalmopathy and Graves' hyperthyroidism. Study overall: Being free of ophthalmopathy for 18 months of follow-up defined stable hyperthyroidism.

Ages of hyperthyroidism patients ran from 18 to 65, and their diagnoses were new, under 2 months' duration. Study results and limitations: Most expanded thyroid clonotypes above 0.001 frequency also appeared in blood. The study's model predicted ophthalmopathy progression at about 68% sensitivity and 72% to 85% specificity.

The CDR3 spans 15 residues. V was trimmed by 8 bases and J by 2 bases, leaving 15 bases between them. CDR1 is SGHVS and CDR2 is FQNEAQ in the germline V gene. The study amplified TCR beta CDR3 regions using RNA transcripts. First-round RT-PCR with HTBI primers preceded a second-round multiplex PCR. In TCRdb, the multiplex PCR reads were re-called with MiXCR into one record per CDR3 protein. The data contain over a million distinct CDR3 sequences, about 40% of them singletons. Sequences were obtained from peripheral blood or thyroid tissue (not recorded which). The source is an adult man with Graves' hyperthyroidism. J is TRBJ2-2 and V is TRBV7-8; D is undetermined. The CDR3, as DNA: TGTGCCAGCTCACCCCCTCACGGAAACACCGGGGAGCTGTTTTTT. Translation gives CASSPPHGNTGELFF. Drawing the rest from reference TRBV7-8 and TRBJ2-2, the complete variable domain is GAGVSQSPRYKVAKRGQDVALRCDPISGHVSLFWYQQALGQGPEFLTYFQNEAQLDKSGLPSDRFFAERPEGSVSTLKIQRTQQEDSAVYLCASSPPHGNTGELFFGEGSRLTVL.